The 2 T cell receptor beta chains listed next were all sequenced from one sample in a study of vaccination and CD4 T cells after COVID-19 (dated by TCRdb to the early 2020s). This sample's treatment or condition label indicates: approximately nine-day PBMC culture with coronavirus spike peptide pools or control peptides (ViraFEST assay). Library method: PCR. The sample was run on an Illumina iSeq 100. At the Johns Hopkins FTIC core, DNA from the cultured CD4+ T cells underwent TCR sequencing with the Oncomine TCR Beta short-read assay. TCRdb reworked the public reads: Q25 trimming with fastp, MiXCR clone assembly, productive beta chains retained. Each entry is one CDR3 protein sequence, shown with its most common DNA and genes. Counted in this sample were roughly 15,000 distinct CDR3 sequences; 48% of them appeared once. 11% to 15% of the sample is held by the ten biggest clonotypes. The antigens of these receptors remain unknown.

Material: CD4+ T cells from blood, cultured in vitro. These TCRs come from a human donor who had recovered from COVID-19.

In its sample, this clonotype was seen a few times. V usage is TRBV7-2 and J usage is TRBJ2-3; tentatively, D is TRBD1 or TRBD2 (6 bases each). The V end was cut by 1 base, the J end by 3 bases, with 8 bases between. This CDR3 is built from 14 residues. Germline CDR1 reads SGHTA; CDR2 reads FQGNSA. Here the CDR3 DNA reads TGTGCCAGCAGCTTAGAGGGGGGTACAGATACGCAGTATTTT. This encodes CASSLEGGTDTQYF.

This clonotype has a handful of counts. The J gene is TRBJ2-4, the V gene TRBV7-2; D is uncertain. This CDR3 is built from 13 residues. Germline V gives CDR1 SGHTA, CDR2 FQGNSA. V was cut by 2 bases and J by 8 bases, with 10 bases left in between. The CDR3 protein is CASSLMALDIQYF. For the CDR3, the DNA is TGTGCCAGCAGCTTAATGGCGTTGGACATTCAGTACTTC.